The present T cell receptor (beta chain) was sequenced within a study of blood T cell repertoires in COVID-19. About the study: The analysed material was cDNA or gDNA that came from T cells, B-cell-depleted T cells, or PBMCs.

Repertoires were generated with immunoSEQ multiplex PCR, while TCRdb's copy carries only in-frame clones and drops some. The sample shows about 320,000 clones, over 85% of them seen only once. Study members were between 18 and 89 years old and lived in approximately 25 US regions. The study assigned cohorts using participant-reported clinical history. Donors in Cohort 3 counted as recovered after two negative PCRs, clearance, or symptom resolution. The V end was cut by 1 base, the J end by 0 bases, with 16 bases between. The germline CDR1 and CDR2 sequences are SGHVS and FNYEAQ. This CDR3 contains 18 residues.

The sample consisted of PBMCs or T cells enriched from blood (not recorded which). The chain is built from TRBV7-6 and TRBJ1-3, with TRBD1 as a possible D gene (6 bases). The source of this sequence is a man between 60 and 70 years old who had recovered from COVID-19. In DNA, the CDR3 is TGTGCCAGCAGCTTAGGACCAAAGACAGGCCTCTCTGGAAACACCATATATTTT. Translated, it gives CASSLGPKTGLSGNTIYF.